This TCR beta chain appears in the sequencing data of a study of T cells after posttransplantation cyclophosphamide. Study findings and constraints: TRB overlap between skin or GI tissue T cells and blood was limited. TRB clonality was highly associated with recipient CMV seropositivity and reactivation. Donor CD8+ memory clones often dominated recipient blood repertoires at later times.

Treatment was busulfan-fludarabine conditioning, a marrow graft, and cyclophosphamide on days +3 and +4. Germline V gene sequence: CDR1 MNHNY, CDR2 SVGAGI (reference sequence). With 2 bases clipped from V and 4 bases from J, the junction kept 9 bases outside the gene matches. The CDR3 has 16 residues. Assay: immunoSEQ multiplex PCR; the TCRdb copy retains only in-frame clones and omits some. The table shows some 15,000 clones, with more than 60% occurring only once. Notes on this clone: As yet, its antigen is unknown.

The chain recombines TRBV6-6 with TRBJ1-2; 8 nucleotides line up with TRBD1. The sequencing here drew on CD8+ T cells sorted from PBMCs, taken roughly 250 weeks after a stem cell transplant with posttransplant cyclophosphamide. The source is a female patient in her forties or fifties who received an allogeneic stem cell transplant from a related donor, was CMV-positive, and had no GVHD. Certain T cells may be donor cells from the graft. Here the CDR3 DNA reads TGTGCCAGCAGTTACGACGGACAGGGAGGAATCTATGGCTACACCTTC. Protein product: CASSYDGQGGIYGYTF.